The 29 T cell receptor beta chains in this list originate from one sample, sequenced in a study of cytomegalovirus exposure and HLA in healthy donors. The PCR had 60 Vbeta and 13 Jbeta primers. Repertoires were generated with immunoSEQ multiplex PCR, while TCRdb's copy carries only in-frame clones and drops some. The table lists approximately 150,000 clones, approximately 78% of them singletons. The sequenced sample was PBMCs. The receptors come from a human donor in good health.

The V gene is TRBV7-9, the J gene TRBJ1-6, with D maybe TRBD1 (6 bases). The CDR3 covers 16 residues. The germline CDR1 and CDR2 sequences are SEHNR and FQNEAQ (reference sequence). Trimming stripped 2 bases from V and 8 bases from J, with 16 bases between. The CDR3 region is CASSLPPRGKDSPLHF. CDR3 DNA sequence: TGTGCCAGCAGCTTACCCCCCAGGGGAAAGGATTCACCCCTCCACTTT.

V usage is TRBV5-4 and J usage is TRBJ1-1; unclear D gene. V lost 2 bases and J lost 0, with 20 bases in between. Germline lookup yields CDR1 SGHNT and CDR2 YYREEE (reference sequence). This CDR3 region has 18 residues. This chain's CDR3 is CASSFGPPIKPMNTEAFF. The DNA for the CDR3 is TGTGCCAGCAGCTTTGGGCCGCCGATTAAACCTATGAACACTGAAGCTTTCTTT.

Note on this clone: Relative to the germline gene, one junction end is altered; a read error may explain this. Other DNA sequences of this sample code for an identical CDR3. V usage is TRBV5-1 and J usage is TRBJ1-1; tentative D call: TRBD1 (5 bases). Germline V gene lookup returns CDR1 SGHRS and CDR2 YFSETQ. The CDR3 loop spans 13 amino acids. The CDR3 reads CASSPWEGTEAFF. In DNA, the CDR3 is TGCGCCAGCAGCCCCTGGGAGGGGACTGAGGCTTTCTTT.

The genes are TRBV29-1 and TRBJ1-2; 8 bases are shared with TRBD1. The CDR3 has 14 amino acids. V lost 0 bases, J lost 4 bases, and 4 bases stayed unmatched. Germline CDR1 SQVTM, CDR2 ANQGSEA. CDR3 nucleotide sequence: TGCAGCGTTGAAGATGGACAGGGTGGCTATGGCTACACCTTC. Translated, it gives CSVEDGQGGYGYTF.

This clone has at least ten counts. The rearrangement joins TRBV5-6 to TRBJ1-1; a weak D match, TRBD1 (6 bases). CDR3 size: 18 residues. From germline, CDR1 is SGHDT and CDR2 YYEEEE. The germline V and J ends were trimmed by 4 bases and 3 bases, with 25 bases remaining between them. The CDR3 reads CASSHIQGRERIYTEAFF. The CDR3 nucleotides are TGTGCCAGCAGCCACATCCAGGGGCGCGAAAGAATCTACACTGAAGCTTTCTTT.

This clone occurred once. The chain combines TRBV30 with TRBJ1-5, with D possibly TRBD1 on 6 matching bases. Germline CDR1 reads GTSNPN; CDR2 reads SVGIG (reference sequence). The V end lost 8 bases, the J end lost 3 bases, and 14 bases lay between the germline ends. The CDR3 consists of 13 residues. The CDR3 here is CAGGQGLNQPQHF. Here the CDR3 DNA reads TGTGCCGGAGGCCAGGGGCTCAATCAGCCCCAGCATTTT.

This clone occurred a few times. This sequence joins TRBV19 and TRBJ2-7; no definite D call. Germline V gene data show CDR1 as LNHDA and CDR2 as SQIVND (reference sequence). Trimming removed 2 bases from V and 6 bases from J, with 20 bases in between. CDR3 length equals 16 residues. The CDR3 region has the DNA TGTGCCAGTAGTATACGATCTTGGGCCACCGCTTCCGAGCAGTACTTC. It specifies CASSIRSWATASEQYF.

The chain employs TRBV6-1 and TRBJ1-5; D gene uncertain. Germline V gene lookup returns CDR1 MNHNS and CDR2 SASEGT. V shed 10 bases and J shed 2 bases, with 12 bases lying between them. The CDR3 sequence is 13 residues long. CDR3 nucleotide sequence: TGTGCCACCCAGGTTCCCGGCAATCAGCCCCAGCATTTT. Translation gives CATQVPGNQPQHF.

The CDR3 DNA reads TGTGCCAGCTCACCTTCGACAGGGTCGACTAATGAAAAACTGTTTTTT. This codes for CASSPSTGSTNEKLFF. The chain joins TRBV18 to TRBJ1-4; the match to TRBD1 covers 7 bases. Germline CDR1 is KGHSH and CDR2 is LQKENI. The CDR3 has 16 residues. V was clipped by 3 bases and J by 2 bases; unmatched bases: 6.

V gene TRBV27 combines with J gene TRBJ2-5; 7 nucleotides agree with TRBD1. The DNA end favors TRBJ2-7, so the J call may be wrong. Germline V lookup: CDR1 MNHEY, CDR2 SMNVEV (reference sequence). The CDR3 length is 13 residues. In nucleotides, the CDR3 is TGTGCCAGCAGCCTACAGGGGACCCACGAGCAGTACTTC. This sequence encodes CASSLQGTHEQYF.

The chain recombines TRBV7-6 with TRBJ2-1; possible D gene TRBD2, 6 bases. Deletions cut 5 bases from V and 10 bases from J, with 24 bases between. CDR1 is SGHVS, CDR2 FNYEAQ, per germline. The CDR3 length is 16 residues. Written as DNA, the CDR3 is TGTGCCAGCAGCCCGACTGGGGGGTGGTGGGGTGGGGAGCAGTTCTTC. Amino acid sequence: CASSPTGGWWGGEQFF.

The chain uses TRBV9 and TRBJ2-7; D uncertain. V was trimmed by 0 bases and J by 2 bases, leaving 15 bases between them. Germline CDR1 reads SGDLS; CDR2 reads YYNGEE. The CDR3 has 16 amino acids. The chain's CDR3 is CASSVEPRAGPYEQYF. The CDR3 DNA sequence: TGTGCCAGCAGCGTAGAACCCCGAGCAGGTCCCTACGAGCAGTACTTC.

This chain uses TRBV7-2 with TRBJ2-5; D perhaps matches TRBD2 (5 bases). The CDR3 covers 15 residues. V was pared by 4 bases and J by 2 bases, with 14 bases between. Germline CDR1 SGHTA, CDR2 FQGNSA. The CDR3, as DNA: TGTGCCAGCAGCTGGGCGGGCAACGGTCAAGAGACCCAGTACTTC. This encodes CASSWAGNGQETQYF. Drawing the rest from reference TRBV7-2 and TRBJ2-5, the complete variable domain is GAGVSQSPSNKVTEKGKDVELRCDPISGHTALYWYRQSLGQGLEFLIYFQGNSAPDKSGLPSDRFSAERTGGSVSTLTIQRTQQEDSAVYLCASSWAGNGQETQYFGPGTRLLVL.

This chain connects TRBV18 to TRBJ1-1; no firm D call. Germline V gives CDR1 KGHSH, CDR2 LQKENI. V was clipped by 5 bases and J by 5 bases, with 15 bases between them. The CDR3 covers 14 residues. The DNA for the CDR3 is TGTGCCAGCTCAATAGAGGGAGGAAATACTGAAGCTTTCTTT. It translates to CASSIEGGNTEAFF.

This clone was found a few times. The chain recombines TRBV9 with TRBJ1-3; D is uncertain. The CDR3 covers 18 residues. Per germline, CDR1 SGDLS and CDR2 YYNGEE. V was shortened by 3 bases and J by 4 bases, with 23 bases between the two germline ends. In DNA, the CDR3 is TGTGCCAGCAGCGCAGGATCTTGGTATTTGGAAACCGGAAACACCATATATTTT. Translated, it gives CASSAGSWYLETGNTIYF.

The chain is built from TRBV7-9 and TRBJ1-3; a possible D gene is TRBD1 (5 bases). The length of the CDR3 is 14 residues. Germline loops: CDR1 SEHNR, CDR2 FQNEAQ (reference sequence). Trimming shortened V by 4 bases and J by 7 bases, and 14 bases separated the two germline ends. Written as DNA, the CDR3 is TGTGCCAGCAGCTCGCTCTTCGGGGGGAACACCATATATTTT. It yields the protein CASSSLFGGNTIYF.

The genes are TRBV2 and TRBJ1-2; 8 nucleotides align to TRBD1. V was pared by 6 bases and J by 4 bases, with 10 bases of the junction left unmatched. Looked up from germline, CDR1 is SNHLY and CDR2 is FYNNEI. This CDR3 is 15 amino acids long. DNA of the CDR3: TGTGCCAGCAGCCTAAGACAGGGGTCTACCTATGGCTACACCTTC. It encodes CASSLRQGSTYGYTF.

The V and J genes are TRBV4-1 and TRBJ1-6, with TRBD1 as a possible D gene (5 bases). Germline CDR1 reads MGHRA; CDR2 reads YSYEKL. The CDR3 has 16 residues. The germline V and J ends were trimmed by 3 bases and 10 bases, with 19 bases remaining between them. The CDR3 sequence is CASSQLRDGANSPLHF. The CDR3 nucleotides are TGCGCCAGCAGCCAGCTCAGGGATGGGGCTAACTCACCCCTCCACTTT.

The J gene is TRBJ1-1, the V gene TRBV6-5, with D uncertain. Germline V gene sequence: CDR1 MNHEY, CDR2 SVGAGI. The V gene lost 0 bases and the J gene lost 0 bases, with 8 bases spanning the gap. The CDR3 runs to 15 residues. CDR3 nucleotides: TGTGCCAGCAGTTACTCGAGGCAGATGAACACTGAAGCTTTCTTT. The encoded protein is CASSYSRQMNTEAFF.

The genes are TRBV19 and TRBJ2-5; possibly TRBD2 for D (7 bases). The CDR3 sequence is 15 residues long. Germline V lookup: CDR1 LNHDA, CDR2 SQIVND (reference sequence). V was shortened by 6 bases and J by 3 bases, with 17 bases between the two germline ends. CDR3 loop: CASSPRGADEETQYF. CDR3 sequence (DNA): TGTGCCAGTAGCCCCCGGGGGGCCGATGAAGAGACCCAGTACTTC. Together with reference TRBV19 and TRBJ2-5, the CDR3 gives the full variable domain: DGGITQSPKYLFRKEGQNVTLSCEQNLNHDAMYWYRQDPGQGLRLIYYSQIVNDFQKGDIAEGYSVSREKKESFPLTVTSAQKNPTAFYLCASSPRGADEETQYFGPGTRLLVL.

CDR3 nucleotide sequence: TGTGCCAGCAGCTCTGAGGGACAGGGGGCATGGGATACGCAGTATTTT. It codes for CASSSEGQGAWDTQYF. The chain combines TRBV7-9 with TRBJ2-3, with TRBD1 identical over 12 bases. Looked up from germline, CDR1 is SEHNR and CDR2 is FQNEAQ (reference sequence). V lost 4 bases to trimming and J lost 6 bases; unmatched junction nucleotides: 8. CDR3 length: 16 residues.

The chain combines TRBV19 with TRBJ1-2; D is perhaps TRBD1 (6 bases). The CDR3 is made up of 15 amino acids. Deletions cut 5 bases from V and 4 bases from J, with 17 bases between. The germline V gene encodes CDR1 LNHDA and CDR2 SQIVND (reference sequence). CDR3 bases: TGTGCCAGTAGTGCAGGCACCGGGACATTCTATGGCTACACCTTC. Translated, it gives CASSAGTGTFYGYTF.

V gene TRBV6-5 combines with J gene TRBJ2-7; possibly TRBD2 for D (7 bases). V lost 7 bases and J 6 bases, leaving 13 bases between the germline ends. Per the germline V gene, CDR1 is MNHEY and CDR2 is SVGAGI. The CDR3 loop spans 12 amino acids. CDR3 in DNA: TGTGCCAGCAATACCGCGGGGGCCGAGCAGTACTTC. Protein sequence: CASNTAGAEQYF.

The chain is built from TRBV6-6 and TRBJ2-3, with 7 bases identical to TRBD1. The ends lost 6 bases at V and 2 bases at J; junction bases unmatched: 5. CDR1 MNHNY and CDR2 SVGAGI come from the germline V gene (reference sequence). The CDR3 contains 14 residues. CDR3 sequence (DNA): TGTGCCAGCAGGTCCACAGGGGCCACAGATACGCAGTATTTT. It codes for CASRSTGATDTQYF.

The chain uses TRBV6-5 and TRBJ2-3; tentatively, D is TRBD1 (6 bases). The CDR3 extends over 14 amino acids. The V gene's germline CDR1 is MNHEY and CDR2 SVGAGI. V shed 0 bases and J shed 4 bases, with 8 bases lying between them. In nucleotides, the CDR3 is TGTGCCAGCAGTTACTCACAGGGTCCAGATACGCAGTATTTT. Encoded protein: CASSYSQGPDTQYF.

The chain combines TRBV7-9 with TRBJ2-7; TRBD1 agrees at 7 bases. Germline V lookup: CDR1 SEHNR, CDR2 FQNEAQ (reference sequence). The CDR3 has 15 amino acids. Trimming removed 5 bases from V and 4 bases from J; junction bases left unmatched: 11. The CDR3 DNA sequence: TGTGCCAGCAGCACCCCCCGGACAGGTCATTACGAGCAGTACTTC. Translated, it gives CASSTPRTGHYEQYF. Full variable domain (missing parts from reference TRBV7-9 and TRBJ2-7): DTGVSQNPRHKITKRGQNVTFRCDPISEHNRLYWYRQTLGQGPEFLTYFQNEAQLEKSRLLSDRFSAERPKGSFSTLEIQRTEQGDSAMYLCASSTPRTGHYEQYFGPGTRLTVT.

This chain connects TRBV29-1 to TRBJ2-1; 9 nucleotides match TRBD1. Germline V lookup: CDR1 SQVTM, CDR2 ANQGSEA. This CDR3 is built from 13 residues. V shed 7 bases, J shed 5 bases, and the junction held 6 bases outside the gene matches. CDR3 nucleotides: TGCAGCGCGTGGGACAGGGTCCACAATGAGCAGTTCTTC. Its protein product is CSAWDRVHNEQFF.

This chain connects TRBV5-6 to TRBJ2-7; possible D gene TRBD1, 5 bases. With 4 bases removed from V and 1 base from J, the gap between germline ends came to 15 bases. The CDR3 runs to 15 residues. CDR1 and CDR2 from the germline V gene are SGHDT and YYEEEE. CDR3 sequence: CASSLEQGSSYEQYF. The CDR3 region has the DNA TGTGCCAGCAGCCTGGAGCAGGGCTCATCCTACGAGCAGTACTTC.

The chain links TRBV12-5 to TRBJ2-7; TRBD1 is a possible D gene (6 bases). From germline, CDR1 is LGHNT and CDR2 FRNRAP. The V gene lost 1 base and the J gene lost 6 bases, with 10 bases spanning the gap. This CDR3 has 13 amino acids. Here the CDR3 DNA reads TGTGCTAGTGGTTTGGCAGGGGTAGGCGAGCAGTACTTC. Its translation: CASGLAGVGEQYF.